These T cell receptor beta chains were read from a single sample in a study of blood T cell repertoires in COVID-19. Sequencing used immunoSEQ multiplex PCR; TCRdb keeps in-frame clones, though not all of them. The table lists 250,000 to 350,000 clones, roughly four fifths of them singletons. What was sequenced was peripheral blood. The receptors originated from a person between 65 and 79 years old with COVID-19, enrolled during active disease. The CDR3 runs from the conserved cysteine through the conserved F or W. The D gene is left open where the match is weak. Only some rows state a clone size, as once, few, many or a class for expanded clones.

>TRBJ2-7|TRBD1|-|TRBV28
TGTGCCAGCACCAGGACAGGGCAATCCCACGAGCAGTACTTC
CASTRTGQSHEQYF
>TRBJ1-2|TRBD1|-|TRBV5-1
TGCGCCAGCAGCCGCGCCGGGACAGGAGGGATGGATGGCTACACCTTC
CASSRAGTGGMDGYTF
>TRBJ2-5|TRBD1|once|TRBV6-2/TRBV6-3
TGTGCCAGCAGTTACAATGGACAGGCGGTGACCCAGTACTTC
CASSYNGQAVTQYF
>TRBJ2-1|TRBD1|-|TRBV6-5
TGTGCCAGCAGGGGGACAGGGGTATACAATGAGCAGTTCTTC
CASRGTGVYNEQFF
>TRBJ1-2|-|-|TRBV4-1
TGCGCCAGCAGCCAAAGTCAAGCGGGGCACGAATACTATGGCTACACCTTC
CASSQSQAGHEYYGYTF
>TRBJ2-2|-|-|TRBV29-1
TGCAGCGTTGAGGGGGCTGGCGGGGAGCTGTTTTTT
CSVEGAGGELFF
>TRBJ1-1|-|-|TRBV7-8
TGTGCCAGCAGCTTAGAAGTCCGGAGGACTTTCTTT
CASSLEVRRTFF
>TRBJ2-3|-|-|TRBV9
TGTGCCAGCAGCGCCCATCCCGGTACAGATACGCAGTATTTT
CASSAHPGTDTQYF
>TRBJ1-1|TRBD1|-|TRBV2
TGTGCCAGCAGCATAGGACAGGCCACTGAAGCTTTCTTT
CASSIGQATEAFF
>TRBJ2-3|-|-|TRBV27
TGTGCCAGCAGTTCCATCTCCCAGGGCAATGGATGGTATTTT
CASSSISQGNGWYF
>TRBJ2-3|TRBD2|-|TRBV14
TGTGCCAGCAGCCAAGCCCGGGGGGGCGGTTATACGCAGTATTTT
CASSQARGGGYTQYF
>TRBJ2-2|-|-|TRBV7-9
TGTGCCAGCAGCTTAACAGAAACCGGGGAGCTGTTTTTT
CASSLTETGELFF
>TRBJ1-5|TRBD1|-|TRBV4-3
TGCGCCAGCAGCCAAGAACAGGGGGCTCCTCAGCCCCAGCATTTT
CASSQEQGAPQPQHF
>TRBJ2-7|TRBD2|-|TRBV4-1
TGCGCCAGCAGCCACACCGGGACTACCCGAAACTACGAGCAGTACTTC
CASSHTGTTRNYEQYF
>TRBJ1-4|TRBD1|-|TRBV3-1/TRBV3-2
TGTGCCAGCAGCCAAGAGTGGACAGGGAATGAAAAACTGTTTTTT
CASSQEWTGNEKLFF
>TRBJ1-1|-|-|TRBV7-9
TGTGCCAGCAGCTCAGAGGCCAACACTGAAGCTTTCTTT
CASSSEANTEAFF
>TRBJ2-2|TRBD2|-|TRBV7-3
TGTGCCAGCAGCTTAACGGAGCGGGGCGGGGAGCTGTTTTTT
CASSLTERGGELFF
>TRBJ1-1|TRBD1|-|TRBV27
TGTGCCAGCAGTCCAACTACCGGACAGGGTGGTAGCACTGAAGCTTTCTTT
CASSPTTGQGGSTEAFF
>TRBJ2-1|-|-|TRBV28
TGTGCCAGCAGGGGCCCCGACAGATACAATGAGCAGTTCTTC
CASRGPDRYNEQFF
>TRBJ2-5|-|-|TRBV3-1/TRBV3-2
TGTGCCAGCAGCAACCGAGCGGAAGAGACCCAGTACTTC
CASSNRAEETQYF
>TRBJ2-1|-|-|TRBV4-2
TGTGCCAGCAGCCAAGAGGCGCGGGACGCATACAATGAGCAGTTCTTC
CASSQEARDAYNEQFF
>TRBJ2-7|-|-|TRBV2
TGTGCCAGCAGTAACCGGGACAAGACTACGAGGCAGTACTTC
CASSNRDKTTRQYF
>TRBJ2-3|-|-|TRBV4-3
TGCGCCAGCAGCGAGGCCCGAGGGAGCAGCACAGATACGCAGTATTTT
CASSEARGSSTDTQYF
>TRBJ1-1|-|-|TRBV11-3
TGTGCCAGCAGCTTAGTAGGGGGCACTGAAGCTTTCTTT
CASSLVGGTEAFF
>TRBJ1-5|-|few|TRBV11-2
TGTGCCAGCAGCTCCTCGTGGGGGGGGCCTCCAGCAAGCAATCAGCCCCAGCATTTT
CASSSSWGGPPASNQPQHF
>TRBJ2-2|-|once|TRBV5-4
TGTGCCAGCAGCTTGGGTCTAGGCCCAAACACCGGGGAGCTGTTTTTT
CASSLGLGPNTGELFF
>TRBJ1-5|-|-|TRBV5-8
TGTGCCAGCAGCCTCAGGGGTCAGCCCCAGCATTTT
CASSLRGQPQHF
>TRBJ2-1|-|-|TRBV30
TGTGCCTGGAGTGGACAGTTCAATGAGCAGTTCTTC
CAWSGQFNEQFF
>TRBJ1-4|-|few|TRBV14
TGTGCCAGCAGTCTCGGACAGCCGGGAGAAAAACTGTTTTTT
CASSLGQPGEKLFF
>TRBJ2-1|-|-|TRBV7-2
TGTGCCAGCGGCTACTCGAGCTCCTACAATGAGCAGTTCTTC
CASGYSSSYNEQFF
>TRBJ2-1|-|-|TRBV9
TGTGCCAGCAGCGTAGGTGGCCGGGGGAGTGATGAGCAGTTCTTC
CASSVGGRGSDEQFF
>TRBJ2-5|TRBD1|-|TRBV28
TGTGCCAGCAGTTTTTCGTCCTTGAGTTACGGACTTAACGGACAGGGGGCGCGTTTAGAGACCCAGTACTTC
CASSFSSLSYGLNGQGARLETQYF
>TRBJ2-3|-|-|TRBV29-1
TGCAGCGTGGACCTTCGGGACACAGATACGCAGTATTTT
CSVDLRDTDTQYF
>TRBJ1-2|-|-|TRBV3-1/TRBV3-2
TGTGCCAGCAGCCAAGATTTGACAACGGTCTATGGCTACACCTTC
CASSQDLTTVYGYTF
>TRBJ2-5|TRBD1|-|TRBV5-1
TGCGCCAGCAGCTTAGACAGGGGACTCAGGACCCAGTACTTC
CASSLDRGLRTQYF
>TRBJ2-7|TRBD1|-|TRBV19
TGTGCCAGTAGTATAAGGGGACAGACCTACGAGCAGTACTTC
CASSIRGQTYEQYF
>TRBJ2-7|TRBD1|once|TRBV2
TGTGCCAGCAGAGGGACAGGGTCCAGCGAGCAGTACTTC
CASRGTGSSEQYF
>TRBJ1-1|-|-|TRBV6-5
TGTGCCAGCAGTTACTCGATCGTTGTGGGAGCCGCTTTCTTT
CASSYSIVVGAAFF
>TRBJ1-1|TRBD1|-|TRBV6-5
TGTGCCAGCAGCAAGACAGGGGAAAACACTGAAGCTTTCTTT
CASSKTGENTEAFF
>TRBJ2-7|TRBD2|many|TRBV28
TGTGCCAGCAGTTTAGGCGGGAGAGCGCACGAGCAGTACTTC
CASSLGGRAHEQYF
>TRBJ1-2|-|-|TRBV5-1
TGCGCCAGCAGCTCTACCTCACTGATACCGAATAACTATGGCTACACCTTC
CASSSTSLIPNNYGYTF
>TRBJ1-1|TRBD1|-|TRBV18
TGTGCCAGCTCACCGACAGGGACTGAAGCTTTCTTT
CASSPTGTEAFF
>TRBJ2-2|-|few|TRBV19
TGTGCCAGTAGTACGGACACCGGGGAGCTGTTTTTT
CASSTDTGELFF
>TRBJ2-1|TRBD1|once|TRBV28
TGTGCCAGCAAGCCCGGGACAGGGGGCGGGAATGAGCAGTTCTTC
CASKPGTGGGNEQFF
>TRBJ2-5|-|once|TRBV28
TGTGCCAGCAGTTTAGAGGAGACCCAGTACTTC
CASSLEETQYF
>TRBJ1-2|-|-|TRBV5-1
TGCGCCAGCAGCTTCAACCCACAGGGCAACTATGGCTACACCTTC
CASSFNPQGNYGYTF
>TRBJ2-2|-|-|TRBV2
TGTGCCAGCGGATGGGACTTTGCTAACACCGGGGAGCTGTTTTTT
CASGWDFANTGELFF
>TRBJ1-2|TRBD1|-|TRBV7-9
TGTGCCAGCAGCGGACAGGGAGGTAACTATGGCTACACCTTC
CASSGQGGNYGYTF
>TRBJ2-2|-|-|TRBV4-1
TGCGCCAGCAGCCAAGAGAGTACCGGGGAGCTGTTTTTT
CASSQESTGELFF
>TRBJ2-1|-|-|TRBV12-3/TRBV12-4
TGTGCCAGCAGCAACAATGAGCAGTTCTTC
CASSNNEQFF
>TRBJ1-3|-|few|TRBV3-1/TRBV3-2
TGTGCCAGCAGCCACCTCCCCAGCGGGGGAAACACCATATATTTT
CASSHLPSGGNTIYF
>TRBJ2-3|TRBD2|-|TRBV5-4
TGTGCCAGCAGCTCGCTAGCGGCCCACACAGATACGCAGTATTTT
CASSSLAAHTDTQYF
>TRBJ2-3|TRBD2|once|TRBV18
TGTGCCAGCTCACCAGTCCCTGCGACTAGCCGCACAGATACGCAGTATTTT
CASSPVPATSRTDTQYF
>TRBJ1-5|-|once|TRBV6-5
TGTGCCAGCAGGAGGGATGGCAATCAGCCCCAGCATTTT
CASRRDGNQPQHF
>TRBJ2-5|TRBD1|-|TRBV5-1
TGCGCCAGCAGCGCGGACAGGGGGCGAGGGTCCCAGTACTTC
CASSADRGRGSQYF